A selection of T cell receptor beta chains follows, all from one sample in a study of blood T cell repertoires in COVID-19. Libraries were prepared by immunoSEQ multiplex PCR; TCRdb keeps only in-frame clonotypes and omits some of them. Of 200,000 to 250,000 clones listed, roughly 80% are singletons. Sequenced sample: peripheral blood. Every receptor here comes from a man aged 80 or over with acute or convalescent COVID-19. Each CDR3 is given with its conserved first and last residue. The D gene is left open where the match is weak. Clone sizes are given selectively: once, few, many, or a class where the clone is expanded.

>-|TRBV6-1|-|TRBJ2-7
CASSEQGQSYEQYF
TGTGCCAGCAGTGAGCAAGGACAGTCCTACGAGCAGTACTTC
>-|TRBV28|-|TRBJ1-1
CASSLGQREAFF
TGTGCCAGCAGTTTAGGGCAGAGAGAAGCTTTCTTT
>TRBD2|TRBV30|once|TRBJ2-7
CAWSVGTSGNYEQYF
TGTGCCTGGAGTGTTGGGACTAGCGGGAATTACGAGCAGTACTTC
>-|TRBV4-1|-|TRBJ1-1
CASSQAVTGSTEAFF
TGCGCCAGCAGCCAAGCAGTAACAGGGTCCACTGAAGCTTTCTTT
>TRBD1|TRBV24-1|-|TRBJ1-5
CATSDLQAVGTGAYQPQHF
TGTGCCACCAGTGATTTGCAGGCCGTTGGGACAGGGGCGTATCAGCCCCAGCATTTT
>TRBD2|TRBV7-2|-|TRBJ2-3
CASSLGGGTRVTDTQYF
TGTGCCAGCAGCTTAGGGGGCGGGACTAGGGTAACAGATACGCAGTATTTT
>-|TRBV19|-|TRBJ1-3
CARPRGNTIYF
TGTGCCAGACCTAGGGGAAACACCATATATTTT
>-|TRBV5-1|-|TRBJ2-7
CATSKTSSSYEQYF
TGCGCCACTTCGAAGACTTCAAGCTCCTACGAGCAGTACTTC
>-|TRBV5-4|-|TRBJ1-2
CASSLDRASYGYTF
TGTGCCAGCAGCTTGGACAGGGCCAGTTATGGCTACACCTTC
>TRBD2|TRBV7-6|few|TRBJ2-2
CASSLTLAGGYTGELFF
TGTGCCAGCAGCTTAACACTAGCGGGGGGATACACCGGGGAGCTGTTTTTT
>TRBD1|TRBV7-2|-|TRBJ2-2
CASSMGQAGTGELFF
TGTGCCAGCAGCATGGGACAGGCGGGGACCGGGGAGCTGTTTTTT
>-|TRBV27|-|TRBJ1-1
CASSLSGRYTEAFF
TGTGCCAGCAGTTTATCTGGCCGTTACACTGAAGCTTTCTTT
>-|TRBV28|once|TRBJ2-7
CASSLDSLFYEQYF
TGTGCCAGCAGTTTGGACAGTCTATTCTACGAGCAGTACTTC
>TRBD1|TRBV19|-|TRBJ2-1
CASSIVRTGGVYEQFF
TGTGCCAGTAGTATAGTCCGGACAGGGGGGGTGTATGAGCAGTTCTTC
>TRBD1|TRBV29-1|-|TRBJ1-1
CSVTGAGGAFF
TGCAGCGTTACAGGGGCGGGCGGAGCTTTCTTT
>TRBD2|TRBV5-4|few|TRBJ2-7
CASRVGLAGGHEQYF
TGTGCCAGCAGGGTAGGACTAGCGGGAGGGCACGAGCAGTACTTC
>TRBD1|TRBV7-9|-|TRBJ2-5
CASSLVGTGRETQYF
TGTGCCAGCAGCTTAGTGGGGACAGGGCGAGAGACCCAGTACTTC
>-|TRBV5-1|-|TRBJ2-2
CASSLTATNTGELFF
TGCGCCAGCAGCTTAACAGCTACGAACACCGGGGAGCTGTTTTTT
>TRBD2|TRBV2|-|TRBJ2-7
CASRRTSVAYEQYF
TGTGCCAGCAGAAGAACTAGCGTCGCCTACGAGCAGTACTTC
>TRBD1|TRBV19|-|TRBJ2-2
CASRRQGTGELFF
TGTGCCAGTAGAAGACAGGGGACCGGGGAGCTGTTTTTT